The source of this T cell receptor (beta chain) is a study of blood T cells in healthy people across ages. Points from the study as a whole: Greater diversity and more naive CD4+ cells were seen in long-lived donors than in aged donors. PBMCs were not sorted, which prevented a conclusive comparison of naive versus antigen-experienced cells.

Sample-barcoded 5' priming and a J-beta primer mix drove a second PCR of roughly 6 to 12 cycles. TCRdb reanalysed the 5' RACE reads using MiXCR and keeps one entry per CDR3 protein. This sample has 1.5 million to 2 million distinct CDR3 sequences, with roughly two fifths found just once. This clonotype has more than one count but fewer than ten. What it recognizes is unknown. J lost 5 bases, V lost 3 bases, and 10 bases had no gene match. The CDR3 length is 15 residues. Peripheral blood from each donor was collected in a volume of about 10 milliliters. The specimen sequenced was blood. The gene calls are TRBV12-3 or TRBV12-4 and TRBJ2-7; 7 positions match TRBD1. The receptor was isolated from a human donor in good health. CDR3 DNA: TGTGCCAGCAGTTTGACGCCCACAGGGGCCAACGAGCAGTACTTC. Translating gives CASSLTPTGANEQYF.